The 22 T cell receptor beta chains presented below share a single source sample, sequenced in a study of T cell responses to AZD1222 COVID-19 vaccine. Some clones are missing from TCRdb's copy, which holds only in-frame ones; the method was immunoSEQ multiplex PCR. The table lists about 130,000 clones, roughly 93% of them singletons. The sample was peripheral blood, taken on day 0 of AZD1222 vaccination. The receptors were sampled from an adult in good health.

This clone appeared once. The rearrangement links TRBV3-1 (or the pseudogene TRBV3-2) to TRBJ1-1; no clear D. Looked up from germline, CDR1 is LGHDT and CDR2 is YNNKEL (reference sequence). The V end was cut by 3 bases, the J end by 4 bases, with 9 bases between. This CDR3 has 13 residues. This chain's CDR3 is CASSQRWGTEAFF. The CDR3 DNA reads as TGTGCCAGCAGCCAGAGATGGGGCACTGAAGCTTTCTTT.

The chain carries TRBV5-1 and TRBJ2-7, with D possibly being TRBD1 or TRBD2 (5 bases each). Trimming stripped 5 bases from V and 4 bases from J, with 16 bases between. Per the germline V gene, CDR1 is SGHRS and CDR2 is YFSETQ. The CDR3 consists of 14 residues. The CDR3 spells CASRSWDGVYEQYF. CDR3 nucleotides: TGCGCCAGCAGATCATGGGACGGGGTATACGAGCAGTACTTC.

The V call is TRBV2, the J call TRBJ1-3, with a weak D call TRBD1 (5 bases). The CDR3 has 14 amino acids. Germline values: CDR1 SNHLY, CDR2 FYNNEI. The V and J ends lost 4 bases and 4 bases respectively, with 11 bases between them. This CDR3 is CASSARVTGNTIYF. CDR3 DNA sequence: TGTGCCAGCAGTGCCAGGGTGACGGGAAACACCATATATTTT.

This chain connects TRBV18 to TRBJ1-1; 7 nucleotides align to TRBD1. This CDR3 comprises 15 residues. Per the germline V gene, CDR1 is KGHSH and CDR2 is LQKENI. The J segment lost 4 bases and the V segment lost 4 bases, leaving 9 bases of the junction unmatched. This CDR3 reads CASSLSTGSITEAFF. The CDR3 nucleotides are TGTGCCAGCTCACTCTCGACAGGGAGTATCACTGAAGCTTTCTTT. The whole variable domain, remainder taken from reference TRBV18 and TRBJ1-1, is NAGVMQNPRHLVRRRGQEARLRCSPMKGHSHVYWYRQLPEEGLKFMVYLQKENIIDESGMPKERFSAEFPKEGPSILRIQQVVRGDSAAYFCASSLSTGSITEAFFGQGTRLTVV.

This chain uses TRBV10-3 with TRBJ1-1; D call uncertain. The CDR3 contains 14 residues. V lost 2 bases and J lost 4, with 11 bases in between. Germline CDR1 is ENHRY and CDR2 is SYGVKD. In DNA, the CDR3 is TGTGCCATCAGTGAGAGGTGGGAAACCACTGAAGCTTTCTTT. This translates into CAISERWETTEAFF.

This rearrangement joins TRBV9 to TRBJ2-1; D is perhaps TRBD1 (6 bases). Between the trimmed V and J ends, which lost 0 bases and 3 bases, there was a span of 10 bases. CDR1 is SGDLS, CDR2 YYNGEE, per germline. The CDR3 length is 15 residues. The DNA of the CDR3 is TGTGCCAGCAGCGTAGCAGGGGCGATCTACAATGAGCAGTTCTTC. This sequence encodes CASSVAGAIYNEQFF.

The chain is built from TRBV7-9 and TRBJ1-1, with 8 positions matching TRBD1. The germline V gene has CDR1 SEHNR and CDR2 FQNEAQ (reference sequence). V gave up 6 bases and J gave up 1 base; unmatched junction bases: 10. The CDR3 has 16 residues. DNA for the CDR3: TGTGCCAGCAGTGCTTCCAGGGGGCAGGGGAACACTGAAGCTTTCTTT. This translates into CASSASRGQGNTEAFF.

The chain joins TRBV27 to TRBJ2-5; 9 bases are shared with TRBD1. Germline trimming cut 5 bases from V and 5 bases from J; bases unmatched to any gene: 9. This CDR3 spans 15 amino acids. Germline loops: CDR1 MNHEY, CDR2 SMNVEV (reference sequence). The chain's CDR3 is CASSDTGGRGETQYF. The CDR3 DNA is TGTGCCAGCAGTGATACAGGGGGCAGGGGGGAGACCCAGTACTTC.

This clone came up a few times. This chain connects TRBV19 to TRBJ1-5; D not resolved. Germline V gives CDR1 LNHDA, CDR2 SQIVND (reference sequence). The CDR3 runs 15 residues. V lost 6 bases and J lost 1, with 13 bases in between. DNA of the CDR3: TGTGCCAGTAGCCCGGACGGATTGAGCAATCAGCCCCAGCATTTT. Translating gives CASSPDGLSNQPQHF.

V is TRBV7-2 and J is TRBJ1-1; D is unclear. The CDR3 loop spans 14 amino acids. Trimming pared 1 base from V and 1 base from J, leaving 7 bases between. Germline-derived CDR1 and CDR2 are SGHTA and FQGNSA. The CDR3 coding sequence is TGTGCCAGCAGCTTAGAGCACCAGAACACTGAAGCTTTCTTT. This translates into CASSLEHQNTEAFF.

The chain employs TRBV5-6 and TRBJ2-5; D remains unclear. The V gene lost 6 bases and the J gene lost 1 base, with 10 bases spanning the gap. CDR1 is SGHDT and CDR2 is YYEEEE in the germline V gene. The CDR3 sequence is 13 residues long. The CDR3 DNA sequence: TGTGCCAGCACCTCTGGATTCCAAGAGACCCAGTACTTC. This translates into CASTSGFQETQYF. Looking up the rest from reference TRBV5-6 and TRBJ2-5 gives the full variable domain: DAGVTQSPTHLIKTRGQQVTLRCSPKSGHDTVSWYQQALGQGPQFIFQYYEEEERQRGNFPDRFSGHQFPNYSSELNVNALLLGDSALYLCASTSGFQETQYFGPGTRLLVL.

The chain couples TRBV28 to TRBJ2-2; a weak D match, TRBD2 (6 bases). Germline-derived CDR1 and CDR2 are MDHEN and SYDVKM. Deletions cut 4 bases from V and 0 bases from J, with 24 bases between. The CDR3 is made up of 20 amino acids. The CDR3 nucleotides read TGTGCCAGCAGTTCCCCGGGGGTATCGGGAGACGATCCGAACACCGGGGAGCTGTTTTTT. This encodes CASSSPGVSGDDPNTGELFF.

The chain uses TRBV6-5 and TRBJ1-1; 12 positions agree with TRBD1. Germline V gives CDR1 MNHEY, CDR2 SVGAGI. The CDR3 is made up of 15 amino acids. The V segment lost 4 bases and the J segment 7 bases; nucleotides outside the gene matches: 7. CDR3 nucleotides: TGTGCCAGCAGTTCCCTGGGACAGGGGGCGAGTGAAGCTTTCTTT. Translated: CASSSLGQGASEAFF.

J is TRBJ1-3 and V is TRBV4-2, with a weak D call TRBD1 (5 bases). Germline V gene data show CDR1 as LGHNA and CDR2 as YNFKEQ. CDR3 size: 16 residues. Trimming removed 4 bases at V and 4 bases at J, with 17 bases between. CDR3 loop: CASSPIFRAVGNTIYF. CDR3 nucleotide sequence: TGTGCCAGCAGCCCCATTTTCAGGGCTGTCGGAAACACCATATATTTT.

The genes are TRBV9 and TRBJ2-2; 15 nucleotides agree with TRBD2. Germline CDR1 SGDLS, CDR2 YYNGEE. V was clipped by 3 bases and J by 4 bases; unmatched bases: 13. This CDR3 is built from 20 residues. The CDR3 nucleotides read TGTGCCAGCAGCGCAACCCTAGGGACTAGCGGGAGGTATGGCACCGGGGAGCTGTTTTTT. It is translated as CASSATLGTSGRYGTGELFF.

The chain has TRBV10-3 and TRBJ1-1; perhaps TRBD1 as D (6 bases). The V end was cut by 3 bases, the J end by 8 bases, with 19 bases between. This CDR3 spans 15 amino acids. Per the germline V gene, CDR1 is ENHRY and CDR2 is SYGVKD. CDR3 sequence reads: CAISDRLGDTDEAFF. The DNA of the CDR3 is TGTGCCATCAGTGACCGACTCGGGGACACAGACGAAGCTTTCTTT.

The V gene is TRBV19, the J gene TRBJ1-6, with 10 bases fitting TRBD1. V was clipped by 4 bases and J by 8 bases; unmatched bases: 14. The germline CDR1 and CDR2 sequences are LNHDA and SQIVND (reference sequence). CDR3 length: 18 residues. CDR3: CASSTGTGVDFRDSPLHF. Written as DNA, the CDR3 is TGTGCCAGTAGTACTGGGACAGGGGTAGATTTTCGGGATTCACCCCTCCACTTT.

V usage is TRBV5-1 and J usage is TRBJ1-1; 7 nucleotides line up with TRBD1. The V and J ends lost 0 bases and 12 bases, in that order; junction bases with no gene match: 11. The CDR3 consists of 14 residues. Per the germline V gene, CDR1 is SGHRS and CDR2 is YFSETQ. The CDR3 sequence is CASSLDGGQGESFF. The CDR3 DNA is TGCGCCAGCAGCTTGGATGGTGGCCAGGGGGAATCTTTCTTT. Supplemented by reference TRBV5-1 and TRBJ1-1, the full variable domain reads KAGVTQTPRYLIKTRGQQVTLSCSPISGHRSVSWYQQTPGQGLQFLFEYFSETQRNKGNFPGRFSGRQFSNSRSEMNVSTLELGDSALYLCASSLDGGQGESFFGQGTRLTVV.

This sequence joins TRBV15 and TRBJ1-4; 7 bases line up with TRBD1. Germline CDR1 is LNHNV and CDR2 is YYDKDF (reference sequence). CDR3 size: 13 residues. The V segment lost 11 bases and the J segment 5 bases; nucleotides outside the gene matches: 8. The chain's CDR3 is CASNRGGNEKLFF. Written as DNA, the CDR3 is TGTGCCTCTAACAGGGGAGGGAATGAAAAACTGTTTTTT.

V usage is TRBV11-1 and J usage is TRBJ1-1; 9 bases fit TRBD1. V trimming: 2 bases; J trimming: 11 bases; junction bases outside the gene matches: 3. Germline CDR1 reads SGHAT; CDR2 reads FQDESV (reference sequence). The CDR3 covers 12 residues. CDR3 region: CASSLNRGLAFF. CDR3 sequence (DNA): TGTGCCAGCAGCTTAAACAGGGGGCTGGCTTTCTTT.

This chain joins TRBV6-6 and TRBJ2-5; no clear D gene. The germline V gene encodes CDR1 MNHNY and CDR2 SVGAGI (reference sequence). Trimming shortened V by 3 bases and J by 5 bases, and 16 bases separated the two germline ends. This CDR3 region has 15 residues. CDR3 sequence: CASSYYDAGQETQYF. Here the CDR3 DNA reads TGTGCCAGCAGTTATTACGACGCAGGCCAGGAGACCCAGTACTTC.

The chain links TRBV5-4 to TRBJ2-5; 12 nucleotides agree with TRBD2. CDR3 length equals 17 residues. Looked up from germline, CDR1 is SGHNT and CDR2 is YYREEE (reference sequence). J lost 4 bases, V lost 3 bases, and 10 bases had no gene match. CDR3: CASSSSTSGSLAETQYF. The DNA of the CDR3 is TGTGCCAGCAGCTCCTCGACTAGCGGGAGTCTGGCAGAGACCCAGTACTTC.